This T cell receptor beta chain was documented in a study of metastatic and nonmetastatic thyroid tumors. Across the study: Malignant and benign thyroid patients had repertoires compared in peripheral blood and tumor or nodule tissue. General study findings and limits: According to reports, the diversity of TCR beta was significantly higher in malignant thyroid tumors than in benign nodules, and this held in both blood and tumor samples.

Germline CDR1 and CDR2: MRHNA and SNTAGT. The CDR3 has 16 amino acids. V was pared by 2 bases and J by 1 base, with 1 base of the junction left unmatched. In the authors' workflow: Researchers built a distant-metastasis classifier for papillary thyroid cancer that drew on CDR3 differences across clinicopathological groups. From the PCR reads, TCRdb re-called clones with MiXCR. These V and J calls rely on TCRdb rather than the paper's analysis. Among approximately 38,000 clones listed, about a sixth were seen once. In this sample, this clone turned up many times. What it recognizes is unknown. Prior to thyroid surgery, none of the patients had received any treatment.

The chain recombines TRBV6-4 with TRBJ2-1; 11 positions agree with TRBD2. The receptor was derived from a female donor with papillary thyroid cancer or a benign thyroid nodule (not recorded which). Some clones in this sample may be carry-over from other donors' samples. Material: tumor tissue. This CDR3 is CASSDGTSGSYNEQFF. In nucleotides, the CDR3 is TGTGCCAGCAGTGACGGGACTAGCGGTTCCTACAATGAGCAGTTCTTC.